This T cell receptor (beta chain) emerged from a study of shared clonotypes between healthy human individuals. Across the study: Donors, aged 18 to 49, were two women and a few men.

Germline V gene lookup returns CDR1 SNHLY and CDR2 FYNNEI. The germline V and J ends were trimmed by 6 bases and 0 bases, with 15 bases remaining between them. CDR3 size: 15 residues. Sequenced by immunoSEQ multiplex PCR; TCRdb stores in-frame clones only, minus some. The data hold just over 2,000,000 clones, with about 94% observed a single time. Naive CD8 cells lacked CD45RO and underwent positive selection for CCR7, leaving out terminally differentiated effector memory CD45RA+ cells. The gene calls are TRBV2 and TRBJ2-7, with D perhaps given as TRBD1 or TRBD2 (6 bases each). The sample was naive CD8+ T cells sorted from blood. The sequence derives from a man aged 18 to 29 in good health. CDR3: CASSWGAGTSYEQYF. CDR3 in DNA: TGTGCCAGCAGCTGGGGGGCAGGGACCTCCTACGAGCAGTACTTC. Using reference TRBV2 and TRBJ2-7 for the parts outside the CDR3, the full variable domain is EPEVTQTPSHQVTQMGQEVILRCVPISNHLYFYWYRQILGQKVEFLVSFYNNEISEKSEIFDDQFSVERPDGSNFTLKIRSTKLEDSAMYFCASSWGAGTSYEQYFGPGTRLTVT.